The 25 T cell receptor beta chains listed next were all sequenced from one sample in a study of T cell repertoires in cytomegalovirus infection. TCRdb processed the reads anew with MiXCR; each CDR3 protein has one entry. The sample carries approximately 500,000 distinct CDR3 sequences, around 10% recorded once. Sequences were obtained from PBMCs. These receptors all come from a human donor in good health (CMV status not recorded). Some clones in this sample may be carry-over from other donors' samples.

The V call is TRBV7-9, the J call TRBJ1-6, with D perhaps TRBD1 (6 bases). CDR1 and CDR2 (germline): SEHNR, FQNEAQ (reference sequence). This CDR3 has 14 residues. The germline V and J ends were trimmed by 3 bases and 10 bases, with 13 bases remaining between them. The CDR3: CASSFGGARSPLHF. Written as DNA, the CDR3 is TGTGCCAGCAGCTTTGGGGGGGCTCGGTCACCCCTCCACTTT.

This rearrangement joins TRBV29-1 to TRBJ2-7; 7 bases fit TRBD2. V was pared by 5 bases and J by 4 bases, with 8 bases of the junction left unmatched. Germline CDR1 reads SQVTM; CDR2 reads ANQGSEA. The CDR3 extends over 13 amino acids. CDR3 nucleotides: TGCAGCGTTAGGGCGGGAGCCCTGTACGAGCAGTACTTC. Translating gives CSVRAGALYEQYF.

This clonotype was detected many times. The rearrangement uses TRBV5-1 and TRBJ2-4, with 8 nucleotides matching TRBD1. CDR3 length: 18 amino acids. V lost 1 base to trimming and J lost 0 bases; unmatched junction nucleotides: 9. Germline V gene data show CDR1 as SGHRS and CDR2 as YFSETQ. CDR3 amino acids: CASSLTGQGLLAKNIQYF. The DNA for the CDR3 is TGCGCCAGCAGCTTGACTGGACAGGGCCTTCTAGCCAAAAACATTCAGTACTTC.

This clonotype has a count of ten or more. V and J are TRBV29-1 and TRBJ1-5; 7 bases line up with TRBD1. The ends lost 6 bases at V and 2 bases at J; junction bases unmatched: 4. This CDR3 has 13 amino acids. Germline assignment: CDR1 SQVTM and CDR2 ANQGSEA. The CDR3 DNA sequence: TGCAGCGTCCAGGGGGACGGCAATCAGCCCCAGCATTTT. It yields the protein CSVQGDGNQPQHF.

A few counts support this clonotype. The chain uses TRBV4-2 and TRBJ1-4; TRBD1 aligns across 10 bases. The CDR3 contains 16 residues. Trimming at V came to 2 bases and at J to 6 bases, leaving 6 bases not matched to a gene. From germline, CDR1 is LGHNA and CDR2 YNFKEQ. CDR3 in amino acids: CASSQTPGTGDEKLFF. The CDR3 DNA reads TGTGCCAGCAGCCAAACCCCCGGGACAGGGGATGAAAAACTGTTTTTT.

This clonotype has a count of ten or more. The chain carries TRBV7-3 and TRBJ2-5; D gene uncertain. Germline V gene data show CDR1 as SGHTA and CDR2 as FQGTGA. The CDR3 sequence is 13 residues long. Trimming removed 5 bases from V and 4 bases from J, with 11 bases in between. CDR3 in DNA: TGTGCCAGCAGCGTCTCGGCCCTAGAGACCCAGTACTTC. The encoded protein is CASSVSALETQYF. The complete variable domain, with remaining parts taken from reference TRBV7-3 and TRBJ2-5, reads GAGVSQTPSNKVTEKGKYVELRCDPISGHTALYWYRQSLGQGPEFLIYFQGTGAADDSGLPNDRFFAVRPEGSVSTLKIQRTERGDSAVYLCASSVSALETQYFGPGTRLLVL.

The table lists this clonotype with many counts. This rearrangement joins TRBV11-2 to TRBJ1-1, with D hard to call. This CDR3 comprises 13 residues. In germline, CDR1 is SGHAT, CDR2 FQNNGV. Between the trimmed V and J ends, which lost 5 bases and 6 bases, there was a span of 13 bases. The CDR3 DNA follows: TGTGCCAGCAGCCCCACTATGAGGGCTGAAGCTTTCTTT. This sequence encodes CASSPTMRAEAFF. Full variable domain (missing parts from reference TRBV11-2 and TRBJ1-1): EAGVAQSPRYKIIEKRQSVAFWCNPISGHATLYWYQQILGQGPKLLIQFQNNGVVDDSQLPKDRFSAERLKGVDSTLKIQPAKLEDSAVYLCASSPTMRAEAFFGQGTRLTVV.

The chain joins TRBV5-1 to TRBJ1-5; TRBD1 aligns across 9 bases. J lost 4 bases, V lost 0 bases, and 5 bases had no gene match. The V gene's germline CDR1 is SGHRS and CDR2 YFSETQ. The CDR3 has 16 residues. Here the CDR3 DNA reads TGCGCCAGCAGCTTGGATGGTGGACAGGGGAATCAGCCCCAGCATTTT. This translates into CASSLDGGQGNQPQHF.

This clonotype was recorded many times. V and J are TRBV10-3 and TRBJ1-1; a weak D match, TRBD1 (6 bases). The CDR3 has 15 residues. The V gene's germline CDR1 is ENHRY and CDR2 SYGVKD. The V and J ends lost 3 bases and 3 bases respectively, with 14 bases between them. The CDR3 region has the DNA TGTGCCATCAGTGAAAACAGGGAGAGGGACACTGAAGCTTTCTTT. Translating it yields CAISENRERDTEAFF.

There are many counts of this clonotype. This chain links TRBV12-3 or TRBV12-4 with TRBJ1-2; 8 nucleotides align to TRBD1. Germline trimming cut 6 bases from V and 6 bases from J; bases unmatched to any gene: 6. The length of the CDR3 is 13 residues. CDR3 amino acids: CASSRQGKNGYTF. For the CDR3, the DNA is TGTGCCAGCAGCAGACAGGGGAAAAATGGCTACACCTTC.

The J gene is TRBJ2-1, the V gene TRBV6-4, with TRBD1 identical over 7 bases. From germline, CDR1 is MRHNA and CDR2 SNTAGT. This CDR3 is built from 16 residues. Germline trimming cut 0 bases from V and 0 bases from J; bases unmatched to any gene: 2. The CDR3 protein is CASSDSDRSSYNEQFF. DNA for the CDR3: TGTGCCAGCAGTGACTCGGACAGGAGCTCCTACAATGAGCAGTTCTTC.

This chain connects TRBV11-2 to TRBJ2-7, with TRBD1 matching over 9 bases. The CDR3 consists of 15 residues. CDR1 and CDR2 from the germline V gene are SGHAT and FQNNGV. The V and J ends lost 0 bases and 4 bases, in that order; junction bases with no gene match: 4. CDR3 residues: CASSLERQGGYEQYF. DNA of the CDR3: TGTGCCAGCAGCTTAGAGCGACAGGGGGGATACGAGCAGTACTTC.

This clonotype was seen at least ten times. The chain employs TRBV28 and TRBJ2-5; the D gene could be TRBD1 or TRBD2 (5 bases each). CDR3 length: 15 amino acids. From germline, CDR1 is MDHEN and CDR2 SYDVKM. Trimming took off 5 bases at V and 0 bases at J, with 13 bases between the two ends. The DNA of the CDR3 is TGTGCCAGCAGTCCAGGGACCGCGTACCAAGAGACCCAGTACTTC. This gives the protein CASSPGTAYQETQYF.

This clonotype was recorded many times. The chain uses TRBV6-2 or TRBV6-3 and TRBJ1-5; no clear D gene. The V end was cut by 5 bases, the J end by 0 bases, with 11 bases between. The CDR3 is made up of 15 amino acids. CDR1 is MNHEY, CDR2 SVGEGT, per germline. The DNA of the CDR3 is TGTGCCAGCAGTAACAGAGTGCCTAGCAATCAGCCCCAGCATTTT. Protein: CASSNRVPSNQPQHF.

This clonotype was picked up many times. The chain couples TRBV12-3 or TRBV12-4 to TRBJ2-3; 10 positions match TRBD2. The CDR3 runs 15 residues. V dropped 2 bases and J dropped 4; count of bases not matched to a gene: 3. Written as DNA, the CDR3 is TGTGCCAGCAGTTTAAGCGGGAGGGCCGCAGATACGCAGTATTTT. It codes for CASSLSGRAADTQYF.

Only one count was recorded for this clonotype. Being one base from a much bigger clone, this may be a read error. The chain uses TRBV6-6 and TRBJ1-5; 10 bases are shared with TRBD1. J was trimmed by 6 bases and V by 6 bases; bases with no gene match: 5. The CDR3 totals 14 residues. The germline V gene has CDR1 MNHNY and CDR2 SVGAGI (reference sequence). The CDR3 DNA follows: TGTGCCAGCAGGGAGACAGGGGGCGGTCAGCCCCAGCATTTT. Its translation is CASRETGGGQPQHF.

This clonotype came up many times. CDR3 nucleotide sequence: TGTGCCAGCAGCCCGAGGACAGATGGCTACACCTTC. Translation: CASSPRTDGYTF. This chain links TRBV7-2 with TRBJ1-2; tentative D call: TRBD1 (6 bases). Trimming shortened V by 5 bases and J by 6 bases, and 10 bases separated the two germline ends. This CDR3 contains 12 residues. Germline-derived CDR1 and CDR2 are SGHTA and FQGNSA.

This clonotype was counted many times. J is TRBJ2-7 and V is TRBV7-7, with a weak D call TRBD2 (5 bases). CDR1 and CDR2 from the germline V gene are SSHAT and FNYEAQ (reference sequence). The CDR3 extends over 15 amino acids. V was cut by 1 base and J by 0 bases, with 10 bases left in between. CDR3 nucleotide sequence: TGTGCCAGCAGCTTAGGCCCGGGGTTCTCCTACGAGCAGTACTTC. Translating it yields CASSLGPGFSYEQYF.

A few counts support this clonotype. The chain has TRBV29-1 and TRBJ2-7; 8 nucleotides match TRBD2. The germline CDR1 and CDR2 sequences are SQVTM and ANQGSEA. V was pared by 4 bases and J by 5 bases, with 7 bases of the junction left unmatched. This CDR3 has 13 residues. CDR3 nucleotide sequence: TGCAGCGTTGGAAAAAGCGGGAGACACGAGCAGTACTTC. Its translation: CSVGKSGRHEQYF.

This clonotype was detected ten times or more. The chain uses TRBV11-2 and TRBJ1-6; weak D call: TRBD1 (5 bases). This CDR3 is 15 amino acids long. From germline, CDR1 is SGHAT and CDR2 FQNNGV. V was shortened by 8 bases and J by 9 bases, with 20 bases between the two germline ends. CDR3 loop: CASGHEWGGSSPLHF. CDR3 coding DNA: TGTGCCAGCGGCCACGAGTGGGGGGGAAGTTCACCCCTCCACTTT.

This clonotype appeared many times. The V call is TRBV10-3, the J call TRBJ2-4; D possibly uses TRBD1 or TRBD2 (5 bases each). CDR3 size: 13 residues. V gave up 8 bases and J gave up 1 base, with 9 bases separating them. Germline V lookup: CDR1 ENHRY, CDR2 SYGVKD. The CDR3 reads CAIGREAKNIQYF. For the CDR3, the DNA is TGTGCCATCGGCAGGGAGGCCAAAAACATTCAGTACTTC.

This rearrangement joins TRBV5-1 to TRBJ2-5; D is perhaps TRBD1 (5 bases). The CDR3 runs to 15 residues. The germline V gene has CDR1 SGHRS and CDR2 YFSETQ. Trimming shortened V by 2 bases and J by 1 base, and 12 bases separated the two germline ends. CDR3 DNA sequence: TGCGCCAGCAGCTTACAGGTCCAACGCCAAGAGACCCAGTACTTC. The encoded protein is CASSLQVQRQETQYF.

This clonotype was detected many times. The V and J genes are TRBV27 and TRBJ2-1; 8 positions match TRBD1. J was trimmed by 0 bases and V by 6 bases; bases with no gene match: 28. This CDR3 is built from 23 residues. The V gene's germline CDR1 is MNHEY and CDR2 SMNVEV (reference sequence). CDR3 DNA: TGTGCCAGCAGAGAGACAGGGGCGCAAACTTACGCCATCGTTGGGGTCTCCTACAATGAGCAGTTCTTC. It yields the protein CASRETGAQTYAIVGVSYNEQFF.

This clonotype appeared a few times. The CDR3 spells CASSFRGGPGDEQFF. CDR3 DNA sequence: TGTGCCAGCAGCTTTCGCGGGGGGCCGGGGGATGAGCAGTTCTTC. The rearrangement joins TRBV7-9 to TRBJ2-1, with 8 bases that match TRBD2. Looked up from germline, CDR1 is SEHNR and CDR2 is FQNEAQ (reference sequence). The CDR3 contains 15 residues. V dropped 3 bases and J dropped 8; count of bases not matched to a gene: 9.

This clonotype has at least ten counts. This chain joins TRBV14 and TRBJ1-6; D is ambiguous. Trimming left V 0 bases short and J 9 bases short, with 15 bases between. CDR1 and CDR2 (germline): SGHDN, FVKESK. The CDR3 runs to 16 residues. The CDR3, as DNA: TGTGCCAGCAGCCAAGATTGGGCGTTCGGGCGTTCACCCCTCCACTTT. It is translated as CASSQDWAFGRSPLHF.